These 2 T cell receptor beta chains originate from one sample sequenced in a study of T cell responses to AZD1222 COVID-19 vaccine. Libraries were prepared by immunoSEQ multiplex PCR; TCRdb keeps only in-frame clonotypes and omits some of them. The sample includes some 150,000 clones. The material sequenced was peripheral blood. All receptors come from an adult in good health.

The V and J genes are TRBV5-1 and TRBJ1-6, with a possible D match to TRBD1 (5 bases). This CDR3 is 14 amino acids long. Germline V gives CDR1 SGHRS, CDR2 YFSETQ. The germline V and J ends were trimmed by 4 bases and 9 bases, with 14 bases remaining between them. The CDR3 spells CASSPGLLSSPLHF. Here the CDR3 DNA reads TGCGCCAGCAGCCCGGGGCTCCTGAGTTCACCCCTCCACTTT.

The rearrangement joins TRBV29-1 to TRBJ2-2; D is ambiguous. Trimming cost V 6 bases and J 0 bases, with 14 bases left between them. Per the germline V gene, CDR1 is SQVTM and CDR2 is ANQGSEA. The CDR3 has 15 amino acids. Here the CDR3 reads CSVQHQKTNTGELFF. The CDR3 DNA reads TGCAGCGTCCAACACCAGAAAACGAACACCGGGGAGCTGTTTTTT.